The 15 T cell receptor beta chains below come from one sample, sequenced in a study of shared clonotypes between healthy human individuals. CD45RO-negative, CCR7-positively selected cells formed the naive CD8 fraction, excluding terminally differentiated effector memory CD45RA+ cells. The repertoire was sequenced with immunoSEQ multiplex PCR; TCRdb's copy has only in-frame clones and lacks some. The data show about 2,200,000 clones, about 93% seen once. Sequencing was performed on naive CD8+ T cells from PBMCs. The origin of the receptors is a man between 18 and 35 years old in good health. Some clones in this sample may be carry-over from other donors' samples.

The V call is TRBV21-1, the J call TRBJ1-5. TRBV21-1 is a known pseudogene. This CDR3 spans 15 amino acids. CDR3 bases: TGTGCCAGCAGCAAAGCCCCTAAATGCAATCAGCCCCAGCATTTT. Its protein product is CASSKAPKCNQPQHF.

The chain recombines TRBV19 with TRBJ2-1; D is ambiguous. Trimming removed 2 bases from V and 8 bases from J, with 10 bases in between. The CDR3 sequence is 13 residues long. Looked up from germline, CDR1 is LNHDA and CDR2 is SQIVND (reference sequence). CDR3: CASSILGYYEQFF. The CDR3 coding sequence is TGTGCCAGTAGTATATTGGGGTATTATGAGCAGTTCTTC. The full variable domain, its missing parts supplied by reference TRBV19 and TRBJ2-1, is DGGITQSPKYLFRKEGQNVTLSCEQNLNHDAMYWYRQDPGQGLRLIYYSQIVNDFQKGDIAEGYSVSREKKESFPLTVTSAQKNPTAFYLCASSILGYYEQFFGPGTRLTVL.

The CDR3 bases are TGCAGCGTTGAAACTAGCGCAACGGGGGAGCTGTTTTTT. Its translation is CSVETSATGELFF. This chain links TRBV29-1 with TRBJ2-2; 7 bases align to TRBD2. Germline CDR1 SQVTM, CDR2 ANQGSEA. V trimming: 2 bases; J trimming: 8 bases; junction bases outside the gene matches: 5. The CDR3 has 13 amino acids.

The V gene is TRBV29-1, the J gene TRBJ2-2; possible D gene TRBD1, 5 bases. Germline loops: CDR1 SQVTM, CDR2 ANQGSEA. Trimming took 2 bases from V and 4 from J, leaving 8 bases between them. This CDR3 is 13 amino acids long. The CDR3 DNA reads as TGCAGCGTTGAACTGCAGGGCACCGGGGAGCTGTTTTTT. Protein: CSVELQGTGELFF.

This clone came up once. The chain recombines TRBV6-6 with TRBJ2-1, with a weak D call TRBD2 (6 bases). Germline values: CDR1 MNHNY, CDR2 SVGAGI (reference sequence). V lost 8 bases to trimming and J lost 0 bases, with 17 bases between them. The CDR3 extends over 16 amino acids. CDR3 protein: CASALWRGGSYNEQFF. The CDR3 region has the DNA TGTGCCAGCGCCCTTTGGAGGGGTGGCTCCTACAATGAGCAGTTCTTC.

The chain is built from TRBV11-3 and TRBJ1-4; D is unclear. Germline loops: CDR1 SGHNT, CDR2 YENEEA. CDR3 length equals 15 residues. V was cut by 5 bases and J by 0 bases, with 10 bases left in between. CDR3 region: CASSPRQPTNEKLFF. Here the CDR3 DNA reads TGTGCCAGCAGCCCTAGGCAGCCAACTAATGAAAAACTGTTTTTT. Looking up the rest from reference TRBV11-3 and TRBJ1-4 gives the full variable domain: EAGVVQSPRYKIIEKKQPVAFWCNPISGHNTLYWYLQNLGQGPELLIRYENEEAVDDSQLPKDRFSAERLKGVDSTLKIQPAELGDSAVYLCASSPRQPTNEKLFFGSGTQLSVL.

The chain couples TRBV9 to TRBJ1-4; possible D gene TRBD1, 5 bases. V dropped 0 bases and J dropped 14 bases, with 11 bases sitting between them. The CDR3 sequence is 12 residues long. The V gene's germline CDR1 is SGDLS and CDR2 YYNGEE. The chain's CDR3 is CASSVGGGSLFF. The CDR3 coding sequence is TGTGCCAGCAGCGTAGGGGGCGGCAGCCTGTTTTTT.

This clone has more than one count but fewer than ten. The V gene is TRBV27, the J gene TRBJ2-1, with 10 bases fitting TRBD2. The CDR3 is 16 amino acids. The V segment lost 4 bases and the J segment 7 bases; nucleotides outside the gene matches: 10. Germline loops: CDR1 MNHEY, CDR2 SMNVEV (reference sequence). CDR3 nucleotide sequence: TGTGCCAGCAGTTGGTATTGGTCTAGCGGGAGAAATGAGCAGTTCTTC. Residues: CASSWYWSSGRNEQFF.

CDR3: CASTGINYGYTF. The CDR3, as DNA: TGTGCCAGCACCGGCATTAACTATGGCTACACCTTC. V is TRBV2 and J is TRBJ1-2; D remains unclear. This CDR3 is 12 amino acids long. Per germline, CDR1 SNHLY and CDR2 FYNNEI. V was trimmed by 7 bases and J by 1 base, leaving 7 bases between them.

V gene TRBV28 combines with J gene TRBJ2-1, with 7 nucleotides matching TRBD1. The CDR3 loop spans 17 amino acids. The V and J ends lost 4 bases and 8 bases, in that order; junction bases with no gene match: 17. The germline V gene encodes CDR1 MDHEN and CDR2 SYDVKM. CDR3 in DNA: TGTGCCAGCAGTTCTCCCCAGACAGGGAGCAAGTTTGATGAGCAGTTCTTC. It specifies CASSSPQTGSKFDEQFF.

The chain joins TRBV7-2 to TRBJ2-7; 10 bases fit TRBD2. Trimming at V came to 4 bases and at J to 3 bases, leaving 6 bases not matched to a gene. The CDR3 has 15 residues. CDR1 SGHTA and CDR2 FQGNSA come from the germline V gene. CDR3 protein: CASSSRLAGRYEQYF. DNA for the CDR3: TGTGCCAGCAGCTCCCGACTAGCGGGCCGCTACGAGCAGTACTTC.

The gene calls are TRBV7-8 and TRBJ1-4; D not certain. V lost 1 base to trimming and J lost 8 bases, with 8 bases between them. Germline values: CDR1 SGHVS, CDR2 FQNEAQ. The CDR3 length is 13 residues. The CDR3 loop reads CASSLERGEKLFF. In DNA form, the CDR3 reads TGTGCCAGCAGCTTAGAGAGAGGCGAAAAACTGTTTTTT.

The chain joins TRBV9 to TRBJ2-7; tentative D call: TRBD1 (6 bases). Germline assignment: CDR1 SGDLS and CDR2 YYNGEE. The V gene lost 2 bases and the J gene lost 3 bases, with 18 bases spanning the gap. The CDR3 runs 16 residues. CDR3 DNA: TGTGCCAGCAGCGTTTGGGCAGGGGAAGGGTACTACGAGCAGTACTTC. Translating gives CASSVWAGEGYYEQYF. The complete variable domain, with remaining parts taken from reference TRBV9 and TRBJ2-7, reads DSGVTQTPKHLITATGQRVTLRCSPRSGDLSVYWYQQSLDQGLQFLIQYYNGEERAKGNILERFSAQQFPDLHSELNLSSLELGDSALYFCASSVWAGEGYYEQYFGPGTRLTVT.

The chain links TRBV19 to TRBJ2-1; D is uncertain. Trimming shortened V by 7 bases and J by 9 bases, and 16 bases separated the two germline ends. The CDR3 length is 13 residues. Germline V gene data show CDR1 as LNHDA and CDR2 as SQIVND (reference sequence). The CDR3: CASTYTAVSEQFF. CDR3 bases: TGTGCCAGTACCTATACTGCGGTCTCTGAGCAGTTCTTC.

The gene calls are TRBV28 and TRBJ2-5; a weak D match, TRBD1 (6 bases). Matching the DNA end better, TRBJ2-7 makes the J call doubtful. CDR1 is MDHEN, CDR2 SYDVKM, per germline. The CDR3 has 18 amino acids. DNA of the CDR3: TGTGCCAGCAGTTTGCCCCGAGGGACACCCCTACTCTCCTACGAGCAGTACTTC. It is translated as CASSLPRGTPLLSYEQYF.